The text below deals with one T cell receptor (beta chain). Its antigen is unknown. The data stem from a study of OX40 agonist ivuxolimab in advanced cancers. Across the whole study: Three patients had partial responses: one hepatocellular carcinoma, two cutaneous melanoma.

Study findings and constraints: Still undetermined is the antigen specificity of the expanded peripheral T cells. The CD4+ and CD8+ T cells in the blood had expanded clonally by week 6 at 0.1 to 3.0 mg/kg. Expanded clones were, on average, more numerous in CD8+ T cells than in CD4+.

The table came from immunoSEQ multiplex PCR; TCRdb's copy has only in-frame clones and leaves some out. This sample has around 60,000 clones; 84% occur once, and the top ten carry 2% to 2.5%. CDR1 and CDR2 from the germline V gene are SGHRS and YFSETQ. The CDR3 covers 16 residues. V was clipped by 4 bases and J by 4 bases, with 19 bases between them. This TCR derives from an adult with an advanced solid tumor such as melanoma, head and neck, liver or kidney cancer. The specimen was CD4+ or CD8+ T cells sorted from blood, collected in a trial of the OX40 agonist ivuxolimab. The gene calls are TRBV5-1 and TRBJ2-3, with D hard to call. The CDR3 spells CASSPAPRRTADTQYF. CDR3 nucleotides: TGCGCCAGCAGCCCGGCGCCGAGGCGGACCGCAGATACGCAGTATTTT.